The 19 T cell receptor beta chains given below trace back to one sample, sequenced in a study of blood T cells in healthy people across ages. It was with a sample-barcoded 5' primer and a J-beta primer mix that a second PCR of roughly 7 to 12 cycles was run. TCRdb redid the calling of the 5' RACE reads with MiXCR, one entry per CDR3 protein. The profile shows hundreds of thousands of distinct CDR3 sequences, around 54% of them singletons. Material for sequencing was blood. The receptors here all came from a man in his fifties or sixties in good health.

This clonotype was found a few times. The chain couples TRBV2 to TRBJ1-6; TRBD1 is a possible D gene (5 bases). The CDR3 length is 14 residues. Germline-derived CDR1 and CDR2 are SNHLY and FYNNEI. V was pared by 8 bases and J by 7 bases, with 15 bases between. CDR3 protein: CASGWGTPNSPLHF. CDR3 coding DNA: TGTGCCAGCGGCTGGGGGACCCCCAATTCACCCCTCCACTTT.

This clonotype was seen ten or more times. Here the CDR3 reads CSARDVVTGTGEQYF. CDR3 DNA: TGCAGTGCTAGAGACGTAGTAACAGGGACGGGCGAGCAGTACTTC. This chain connects TRBV20-1 to TRBJ2-5; D possibly corresponds to TRBD1 (6 bases). The J call may be in error: the DNA end matches TRBJ2-7 better. CDR1 and CDR2 (germline): DFQATT, SNEGSKA (reference sequence). The CDR3 has 15 amino acids.

This chain links TRBV9 with TRBJ2-5, with D maybe TRBD2 (6 bases). The V gene's germline CDR1 is SGDLS and CDR2 YYNGEE. The CDR3 consists of 15 residues. V lost 4 bases, J lost 2 bases, and 15 bases lay in between. CDR3 DNA sequence: TGTGCCAGCAGCACTAGCTCTGGGCGGCAAGAGACCCAGTACTTC. Its protein product is CASSTSSGRQETQYF.

The chain recombines TRBV7-2 with TRBJ2-1, with 7 positions matching TRBD2. V dropped 2 bases and J dropped 0; count of bases not matched to a gene: 4. CDR3 size: 16 residues. Germline V gene data show CDR1 as SGHTA and CDR2 as FQGNSA. The CDR3 DNA follows: TGTGCCAGCAGCTTACGGAGCGGGGTCTCCTACAATGAGCAGTTCTTC. Translating gives CASSLRSGVSYNEQFF.

The rearrangement joins TRBV20-1 to TRBJ1-4; D remains unclear. The CDR3 length is 12 residues. The V gene lost 4 bases and the J gene lost 7 bases, with 10 bases spanning the gap. In germline, CDR1 is DFQATT, CDR2 SNEGSKA (reference sequence). The CDR3 here is CSATGIGEKLFF. Written as DNA, the CDR3 is TGCAGTGCTACTGGGATCGGTGAAAAACTGTTTTTT.

This chain joins TRBV11-2 and TRBJ1-1, with D perhaps matching TRBD1 (5 bases). V shed 5 bases and J shed 8 bases, with 12 bases lying between them. Germline lookup yields CDR1 SGHAT and CDR2 FQNNGV. CDR3 length equals 12 residues. CDR3 nucleotide sequence: TGTGCCAGCAGCGTCATGGGGACCGAAGCTTTCTTT. Its translation is CASSVMGTEAFF. Full variable domain (outside the CDR3, taken from reference TRBV11-2 and TRBJ1-1): EAGVAQSPRYKIIEKRQSVAFWCNPISGHATLYWYQQILGQGPKLLIQFQNNGVVDDSQLPKDRFSAERLKGVDSTLKIQPAKLEDSAVYLCASSVMGTEAFFGQGTRLTVV.

The chain is built from TRBV27 and TRBJ2-5; perhaps D is TRBD1 or TRBD2 (5 bases each). CDR3 size: 13 residues. Germline loops: CDR1 MNHEY, CDR2 SMNVEV (reference sequence). Trimming took 5 bases from V and 11 from J, leaving 18 bases between them. CDR3 protein: CASSPWTGHEQYF. CDR3 DNA: TGTGCCAGCAGTCCCTGGACGGGGCATGAGCAGTACTTC.

This clonotype was counted a few times. The genes are TRBV5-1 and TRBJ2-1; TRBD1 matches at 8 bases. CDR1 and CDR2 from the germline V gene are SGHRS and YFSETQ. V trimming: 3 bases; J trimming: 4 bases; junction bases outside the gene matches: 6. There are 15 residues in the CDR3. CDR3 sequence reads: CASSYGQGSYNEQFF. The CDR3 coding sequence is TGCGCCAGCAGCTATGGACAGGGAAGTTACAATGAGCAGTTCTTC.

Remarks on this clonotype: A read error is possible here, since a much larger clone lies one base away. The chain joins TRBV25-1 to TRBJ1-1; the D is unclear. Germline CDR1 is MGHDK and CDR2 is SYGVNS. Trimming shortened V by 1 base and J by 3 bases, and 3 bases separated the two germline ends. The CDR3 covers 12 residues. CDR3 DNA: TGTGCCAGCAGTGAATGGGACACTGAAGCTTTCTTT. This translates into CASSEWDTEAFF. The full variable domain, rest sourced from reference TRBV25-1 and TRBJ1-1, is EADIYQTPRYLVIGTGKKITLECSQTMGHDKMYWYQQDPGMELHLIHYSYGVNSTEKGDLSSESTVSRIRTEHFPLTLESARPSHTSQYLCASSEWDTEAFFGQGTRLTVV.

The V call is TRBV5-1, the J call TRBJ2-3; 10 bases fit TRBD2. Germline assignment: CDR1 SGHRS and CDR2 YFSETQ. The CDR3 extends over 15 amino acids. V lost 0 bases, J lost 6 bases, and 4 bases stayed unmatched. CDR3 residues: CASSLERGGQDTQYF. DNA of the CDR3: TGCGCCAGCAGCTTGGAGCGGGGGGGCCAGGATACGCAGTATTTT.

For this clonotype: An end of the junction differs from the germline gene, which may be a read error. The chain recombines TRBV15 with TRBJ1-2; D gene uncertain. The CDR3 spans 12 residues. The V gene's germline CDR1 is LNHNV and CDR2 YYDKDF (reference sequence). The CDR3 coding sequence is TGTGCCATCAGCAGAGGTGGCAGGGGCTACACCTTC. Protein sequence: CAISRGGRGYTF.

The rearrangement joins TRBV9 to TRBJ1-2; a weak D match, TRBD1 (5 bases). CDR1 is SGDLS and CDR2 is YYNGEE in the germline V gene. Trimming cost V 2 bases and J 4 bases, with 9 bases left between them. The CDR3 runs to 13 residues. The CDR3 here is CASSVGQPYGYTF. The DNA for the CDR3 is TGTGCCAGCAGCGTGGGGCAGCCCTATGGCTACACCTTC.

This chain joins TRBV5-1 and TRBJ2-5, with TRBD1 matching 9 bases. The CDR3 has 17 residues. V lost 2 bases to trimming and J lost 3 bases; unmatched junction nucleotides: 11. The germline gives CDR1 SGHRS, CDR2 YFSETQ. CDR3 protein: CASSFGILDRGEETQYF. CDR3 DNA: TGCGCCAGCAGCTTTGGGATTCTCGACAGGGGGGAAGAGACCCAGTACTTC.

V gene TRBV12-3 or TRBV12-4 combines with J gene TRBJ2-3; 14 bases match TRBD2. This CDR3 spans 15 amino acids. The V segment lost 6 bases and the J segment 5 bases; nucleotides outside the gene matches: 4. CDR3 DNA sequence: TGTGCCAGCAGCGGGACTAGCGGGGGTCAAGATACGCAGTATTTT. Residues: CASSGTSGGQDTQYF.

The chain has TRBV5-1 and TRBJ2-5; possible D gene TRBD1, 5 bases. Germline V CDR1 and CDR2: SGHRS, YFSETQ. CDR3 size: 14 residues. Deletions cut 1 base from V and 3 bases from J, with 10 bases between. CDR3 coding DNA: TGCGCCAGCAGCTTGACAGGAAACAAAGAGACCCAGTACTTC. Its protein product is CASSLTGNKETQYF.

This clonotype came up a few times. The chain is built from TRBV3-1 and TRBJ2-1, with 7 bases identical to TRBD1. The CDR3 runs 15 residues. Germline V gives CDR1 LGHDT, CDR2 YNNKEL (reference sequence). V gave up 5 bases and J gave up 1 base; unmatched junction bases: 5. In nucleotides, the CDR3 is TGTGCCAGCAGCAAATCGACAGGGTCCTACAATGAGCAGTTCTTC. This translates into CASSKSTGSYNEQFF.

The V call is TRBV7-9, the J call TRBJ2-7, with D possibly TRBD2 on 6 matching bases. Germline CDR1 is SEHNR and CDR2 is FQNEAQ (reference sequence). The CDR3 consists of 12 residues. The V gene lost 3 bases and the J gene lost 6 bases, with 9 bases spanning the gap. CDR3 sequence (DNA): TGTGCCAGCAGCTTCGGAGGGGCCGAGCAGTACTTC. Translated, it gives CASSFGGAEQYF.

The chain couples TRBV20-1 to TRBJ2-7, with unresolved D. CDR3 length: 14 residues. Trimming left V 0 bases short and J 4 bases short, with 13 bases between. Germline assignment: CDR1 DFQATT and CDR2 SNEGSKA (reference sequence). CDR3 residues: CSARDRATNYEQYF. For the CDR3, the DNA is TGCAGTGCTAGAGATAGGGCCACCAATTACGAGCAGTACTTC.

This clonotype occurred a few times. V gene TRBV5-1 combines with J gene TRBJ2-1; 7 bases map to TRBD1. The CDR3 extends over 16 amino acids. V shed 4 bases, J shed 0 bases, and the junction held 7 bases outside the gene matches. Per the germline V gene, CDR1 is SGHRS and CDR2 is YFSETQ. CDR3 sequence: CASSPWDSGSYNEQFF. As DNA, the CDR3 is TGCGCCAGCAGCCCCTGGGACAGCGGCTCCTACAATGAGCAGTTCTTC.